A single sample is the source of the 18 T cell receptor beta chains below, sequenced in a study of T cells in Graves' hyperthyroidism and ophthalmopathy. The source material, RNA transcripts, was used to amplify TCR beta CDR3 regions. A set of HTBI primers served as the primers for a first-round RT-PCR of the TCR CDR3. Each CDR3 protein is one row after TCRdb ran MiXCR on the multiplex PCR reads. The table records approximately 300,000 distinct CDR3 sequences, about 19% of them present only once. Source material: blood. Receptors originate from a man aged 45-65 years with Graves' ophthalmopathy.

This clonotype was counted many times. The V gene is TRBV20-1, the J gene TRBJ2-1; no definite D call. Germline CDR1 DFQATT, CDR2 SNEGSKA (reference sequence). The CDR3 runs to 10 residues. Between the trimmed V and J ends, which lost 2 bases and 8 bases, there was a span of 4 bases. CDR3 protein: CSARRDEQFF. Written as DNA, the CDR3 is TGCAGTGCTAGAAGGGATGAGCAGTTCTTC.

The chain carries TRBV6-2 or TRBV6-3 and TRBJ2-1, with TRBD1 as a possible D gene (5 bases). V gave up 6 bases and J gave up 12 bases, with 21 bases separating them. Per the germline V gene, CDR1 is MNHEY and CDR2 is SVGEGT. The CDR3 covers 14 residues. The CDR3 spells CASSLSRPLGRQFF. The CDR3 nucleotides are TGTGCCAGCAGCCTCTCCCGCCCATTGGGGCGGCAGTTCTTC.

To note about this clonotype: Possible read error: a much larger clone is one base away. V usage is TRBV7-2 and J usage is TRBJ2-7; 9 bases map to TRBD2. The CDR3 length is 15 residues. CDR1 is SGHTA, CDR2 FQGNSA, per germline. Trimming at V came to 5 bases and at J to 7 bases, leaving 12 bases not matched to a gene. The CDR3 DNA is TGTGCCAGCAGCCAGGACGCGGGAGGGGGGGGGGAGCAGTACTTC. Amino acid sequence: CASSQDAGGGGEQYF. The entire variable domain, with the rest obtained from reference TRBV7-2 and TRBJ2-7, is as follows: GAGVSQSPSNKVTEKGKDVELRCDPISGHTALYWYRQSLGQGLEFLIYFQGNSAPDKSGLPSDRFSAERTGGSVSTLTIQRTQQEDSAVYLCASSQDAGGGGEQYFGPGTRLTVT.

Many counts were recorded for this clonotype. The CDR3 region has the DNA TGTGCCAGCACCAAGGGTGACCATATTGTAGGCGAAGCTTTCTTT. This sequence encodes CASTKGDHIVGEAFF. The chain employs TRBV3-1 and TRBJ1-1, with D unresolved. V was trimmed by 7 bases and J by 8 bases, leaving 23 bases between them. The CDR3 is 15 amino acids. Germline V gives CDR1 LGHDT, CDR2 YNNKEL (reference sequence).

This clonotype was picked up a small number of times. The rearrangement joins TRBV4-1 to TRBJ2-4; 8 nucleotides match TRBD2. V shed 0 bases, J shed 3 bases, and the junction held 4 bases outside the gene matches. This CDR3 is built from 16 residues. CDR1 and CDR2 from the germline V gene are MGHRA and YSYEKL. The CDR3 DNA sequence: TGCGCCAGCAGCCAAGAGACGGGGGGGATCAAAAACATTCAGTACTTC. Amino acid sequence: CASSQETGGIKNIQYF.

The V gene is TRBV20-1, the J gene TRBJ2-7; D remains ambiguous. Per the germline V gene, CDR1 is DFQATT and CDR2 is SNEGSKA (reference sequence). The CDR3 totals 12 residues. The germline V and J ends were trimmed by 3 bases and 7 bases, with 13 bases remaining between them. This chain's CDR3 is CSASPAPREQYF. The CDR3 DNA reads as TGCAGTGCTAGTCCAGCCCCTCGGGAGCAGTACTTC.

There are many counts of this clonotype. This chain uses TRBV11-2 with TRBJ1-4; D ambiguous. The V end was cut by 2 bases, the J end by 7 bases, with 17 bases between. CDR1 and CDR2 from the germline V gene are SGHAT and FQNNGV. CDR3 length equals 16 residues. CDR3 coding DNA: TGTGCCAGCAGCTTAATTGGGAGCCTTTCCCTTGAAAAACTGTTTTTT. Translation gives CASSLIGSLSLEKLFF.

This clonotype has a count of ten or more. The rearrangement links TRBV3-1 to TRBJ1-1, with D unresolved. There are 11 residues in the CDR3. Deletions cut 3 bases from V and 11 bases from J, with 10 bases between. Germline V gene data show CDR1 as LGHDT and CDR2 as YNNKEL (reference sequence). The chain's CDR3 is CASSQGIGAFF. The CDR3, as DNA: TGTGCCAGCAGCCAGGGAATTGGGGCTTTCTTT.

There are a few counts of this clonotype. The gene calls are TRBV19 and TRBJ2-5; no clear D. The CDR3 covers 17 residues. V shed 7 bases and J shed 5 bases, with 26 bases lying between them. CDR1 and CDR2 (germline): LNHDA, SQIVND (reference sequence). The CDR3 is CASTVTRVDEIPETQYF. DNA of the CDR3: TGTGCCAGTACCGTTACCCGGGTCGACGAGATTCCGGAGACCCAGTACTTC.

This clonotype was detected only once. The chain employs TRBV28 and TRBJ1-6; D not certain. Germline CDR1 is MDHEN and CDR2 is SYDVKM. Trimming removed 6 bases at V and 0 bases at J, with 12 bases between. CDR3 length: 16 amino acids. CDR3 region: CASRGWGSSYNSPLHF. The CDR3 DNA follows: TGTGCCAGCAGAGGATGGGGAAGCTCCTATAATTCACCCCTCCACTTT.

This clonotype was recorded a few times. Mismatch with germline at one junction end may stem from a read error. The chain links TRBV12-3 or TRBV12-4 to TRBJ2-7; 7 positions match TRBD2. The CDR3 totals 15 residues. CDR3 region: CASSRERGEGYEQYF. The CDR3 nucleotides are TGCGCCAGCAGCCGTGAACGGGGGGAGGGTTACGAGCAGTACTTC.

This clonotype showed up many times. The chain has TRBV20-1 and TRBJ2-7, with TRBD2 as a possible D gene (5 bases). CDR1 and CDR2 from the germline V gene are DFQATT and SNEGSKA (reference sequence). The length of the CDR3 is 13 residues. The CDR3 sequence is CSGIGGRTGEQYF. CDR3 DNA: TGCAGCGGGATCGGCGGGCGGACGGGGGAGCAGTACTTC.

The chain recombines TRBV10-2 with TRBJ2-7; the D is unclear. Germline assignment: CDR1 WSHSY and CDR2 SAAADI. This CDR3 contains 12 residues. V gave up 10 bases and J gave up 2 bases, with 12 bases separating them. The CDR3 sequence: CATLDVTYEQYF. CDR3 bases: TGCGCCACCCTGGACGTTACCTACGAGCAGTACTTC.

This clonotype was seen more than once but under ten times. The chain is built from TRBV11-3 and TRBJ1-5; 8 bases match TRBD1. The CDR3 spans 16 residues. In germline, CDR1 is SGHNT, CDR2 YENEEA. After removal of 0 bases from V and 7 bases from J, the junction contained 8 bases not matched to a gene. The CDR3 sequence: CASSLDQTGVGQPQHF. CDR3 coding DNA: TGTGCCAGCAGCTTAGATCAGACAGGGGTGGGCCAGCCCCAGCATTTT. Using reference TRBV11-3 and TRBJ1-5 for the parts outside the CDR3, the full variable domain is EAGVVQSPRYKIIEKKQPVAFWCNPISGHNTLYWYLQNLGQGPELLIRYENEEAVDDSQLPKDRFSAERLKGVDSTLKIQPAELGDSAVYLCASSLDQTGVGQPQHFGDGTRLSIL.

The chain employs TRBV4-1 and TRBJ2-5; 9 bases are a match to TRBD1. Germline V gives CDR1 MGHRA, CDR2 YSYEKL. The length of the CDR3 is 14 residues. With V trimmed by 1 base and J by 5 bases, 2 bases remained unmatched. The CDR3 DNA reads as TGCGCCAGCAGCCAAGGGACAGGGGTGGAGACCCAGTACTTC. Protein sequence: CASSQGTGVETQYF.

CDR3 loop: CASSPNKAVNQPQHF. The CDR3 DNA reads as TGTGCCAGCTCACCTAACAAGGCCGTGAATCAGCCCCAGCATTTT. This sequence joins TRBV18 and TRBJ1-5, with no clear D. Germline-derived CDR1 and CDR2 are KGHSH and LQKENI. The ends were cut back, 3 bases at V and 4 bases at J, with 13 bases in the middle. There are 15 residues in the CDR3.

This clonotype was detected a few times. The chain links TRBV27 to TRBJ2-7; 7 nucleotides line up with TRBD2. The V gene end was trimmed by 5 bases and the J gene end by 6 bases; junction bases not matched to a gene: 19. In germline, CDR1 is MNHEY, CDR2 SMNVEV (reference sequence). The CDR3 consists of 17 residues. The CDR3 region is CASSGRGEASPLFEQYF. Here the CDR3 DNA reads TGTGCCAGCAGTGGCCGGGGGGAAGCCTCCCCTCTTTTCGAGCAGTACTTC.

The J gene is TRBJ1-1, the V gene TRBV19; 7 bases fit TRBD1. V was clipped by 5 bases and J by 10 bases; unmatched bases: 7. In germline, CDR1 is LNHDA, CDR2 SQIVND (reference sequence). There are 12 residues in the CDR3. The CDR3 nucleotides read TGTGCCAGTAGTCCCGGACAGGTGGGAGCTTTCTTT. It specifies CASSPGQVGAFF.